Following are 4 T cell receptor beta chains from one sample sequenced in a study of blood T cell repertoires in COVID-19. TCRdb keeps only in-frame clones here, not all; method: immunoSEQ multiplex PCR. This repertoire shows roughly 150,000 clones, roughly nine tenths found once; its top ten account for 15%. Source material: peripheral blood. These receptor sequences come from a woman aged 40 to 49 with acute or convalescent COVID-19.

The chain links TRBV6-2 or TRBV6-3 to TRBJ2-2; 10 positions match TRBD2. Germline V gives CDR1 MNHEY, CDR2 SVGEGT. CDR3 size: 16 residues. V lost 0 bases to trimming and J lost 7 bases; unmatched junction nucleotides: 5. The CDR3 DNA reads TGTGCCAGCAGTTACTCGAGCGGGGGGGCCCTCGGGGAGCTGTTTTTT. It codes for CASSYSSGGALGELFF.

This sequence joins TRBV6-5 and TRBJ1-4, with D unclear. Germline V gene lookup returns CDR1 MNHEY and CDR2 SVGAGI. The V end was cut by 2 bases, the J end by 8 bases, with 12 bases between. There are 14 residues in the CDR3. CDR3 nucleotides: TGTGCCAGCAGTTACCAGAGGGAAAGAGAAAAACTGTTTTTT. It codes for CASSYQREREKLFF.

The chain couples TRBV30 to TRBJ1-1; no clear D gene. This CDR3 comprises 11 residues. Germline V gene sequence: CDR1 GTSNPN, CDR2 SVGIG (reference sequence). V lost 1 base and J 10 bases, leaving 10 bases between the germline ends. This chain's CDR3 is CAWSGERTAFF. CDR3 coding DNA: TGTGCCTGGAGTGGGGAGAGGACAGCTTTCTTT.

The rearrangement links TRBV6-5 to TRBJ2-2; D is uncertain. The germline CDR1 and CDR2 sequences are MNHEY and SVGAGI. Trimming took 8 bases from V and 3 from J, leaving 13 bases between them. CDR3 length equals 14 residues. The CDR3 DNA follows: TGTGCCAGCCTACTCCAGACTCACACCGGGGAGCTGTTTTTT. This gives the protein CASLLQTHTGELFF.